The 7 T cell receptor beta chains presented below share a single source sample, sequenced in a study of T-cell reconstitution after alpha-beta-depleted transplantation in children. The authors prepared the TCRbeta library with unique molecular identifiers. TCRdb used MiXCR to reprocess the PCR reads, holding one entry per CDR3 protein. The sample consists of 70,000 to 95,000 distinct CDR3 sequences, roughly 16% of them appearing once. The sequences come from PBMCs, mostly from graft donor cells, collected 180 days after TCRalphabeta/CD19-depleted stem cell transplant. These receptors were obtained from a male patient under 10 years old who had a stem cell transplant for acute lymphoblastic leukemia, so the T cells may come from the graft donor.

Turning to this clonotype: One base away lies a much larger clone, so this may be a sequencing read error. The chain is built from TRBV20-1 and TRBJ2-3; 9 bases are a match to TRBD2. Germline V gene sequence: CDR1 DFQATT, CDR2 SNEGSKA (reference sequence). The CDR3 consists of 15 residues. DNA for the CDR3: TGCAGTGCTACCATAGCGGGAGTTAGCACAGATACGCGGTATTTT. It specifies CSATIAGVSTDTRYF.

The V and J genes are TRBV20-1 and TRBJ2-2; D remains ambiguous. Germline CDR1 DFQATT, CDR2 SNEGSKA (reference sequence). The V gene lost 1 base and the J gene lost 2 bases, with 8 bases spanning the gap. CDR3 length: 14 residues. The CDR3 loop reads CSARVTYNTGELFF. CDR3 coding DNA: TGCAGTGCTAGAGTGACTTACAACACCGGGGAGCTGTTTTTT.

This clonotype was seen many times. The chain employs TRBV10-1 and TRBJ2-1; D assignment may be TRBD1 or TRBD2 (6 bases each). The V gene's germline CDR1 is WNHNN and CDR2 SYGVQD (reference sequence). This CDR3 is 14 amino acids long. Trimming took off 3 bases at V and 8 bases at J, with 14 bases between the two ends. CDR3 loop: CASSELPGADEQFF. CDR3 nucleotides: TGCGCCAGCAGTGAACTCCCGGGGGCAGATGAGCAGTTCTTC.

The chain has TRBV7-2 and TRBJ1-1; D might be TRBD1 (6 bases). The germline V and J ends were trimmed by 7 bases and 1 base, with 16 bases remaining between them. CDR3 length: 15 residues. Germline V gene data show CDR1 as SGHTA and CDR2 as FQGNSA. The CDR3 is CASTTRWGRNTEAFF. The CDR3 DNA is TGTGCCAGCACCACAAGGTGGGGGCGGAACACTGAAGCTTTCTTT. Filled out from reference TRBV7-2 and TRBJ1-1, the complete variable domain reads GAGVSQSPSNKVTEKGKDVELRCDPISGHTALYWYRQSLGQGLEFLIYFQGNSAPDKSGLPSDRFSAERTGGSVSTLTIQRTQQEDSAVYLCASTTRWGRNTEAFFGQGTRLTVV.

This chain connects TRBV2 to TRBJ2-7; D may be TRBD1 (5 bases). Germline CDR1 and CDR2: SNHLY and FYNNEI. CDR3 length: 15 amino acids. Trimming shortened V by 6 bases and J by 1 base, and 16 bases separated the two germline ends. This CDR3 is CASRVGAILSYEQYF. CDR3 coding DNA: TGTGCCAGCAGAGTAGGGGCCATCCTATCCTACGAGCAGTACTTC.

Concerning this clonotype itself: This clone may be a read error of a much larger clone one base away. The gene calls are TRBV4-2 and TRBJ1-2; TRBD1 matches 9 bases. CDR1 and CDR2 from the germline V gene are LGHNA and YNFKEQ. CDR3 size: 16 residues. The CDR3 protein is CASSLTLPGTGYGDTF. The CDR3 DNA reads TGTGCCAGCAGCCTGACCCTCCCCGGGACAGGGTATGGCGACACCTTC.

The DNA of the CDR3 is TGTGCCTGGAGAGAACTGGGCTCGGGGGGGAGAGCTTTCTTT. Encoded protein: CAWRELGSGGRAFF. V and J are TRBV30 and TRBJ1-1; the D gene is possibly TRBD1 (5 bases). The V and J ends lost 3 bases and 10 bases respectively, with 21 bases between them. Germline CDR1 reads GTSNPN; CDR2 reads SVGIG (reference sequence). This CDR3 has 14 residues. Based on the CDR3 plus reference TRBV30 and TRBJ1-1, the full variable domain is SQTIHQWPATLVQPVGSPLSLECTVEGTSNPNLYWYRQAAGRGLQLLFYSVGIGQISSEVPQNLSASRPQDRQFILSSKKLLLSDSGFYLCAWRELGSGGRAFFGQGTRLTVV.